These 10 T cell receptor beta chains originate from one sample sequenced in a study of shared clonotypes between healthy human individuals. Profiling relied on immunoSEQ multiplex PCR, and the TCRdb table lists in-frame clones only, not all of them. This table has more than 2 million clones, approximately 96% appearing once. Sequences were obtained from naive CD4+ T cells sorted from blood. Subset reported: CD45RA+ positively selected. These receptors were taken from a man aged 18 to 29 in good health.

The chain is built from TRBV19 and TRBJ1-5; possible D gene TRBD1, 6 bases. V gave up 5 bases and J gave up 3 bases, with 17 bases separating them. Per germline, CDR1 LNHDA and CDR2 SQIVND (reference sequence). This CDR3 contains 16 residues. The CDR3 DNA sequence: TGTGCCAGTAGTGATCGGCGGGGGGCAGTCAATCAGCCCCAGCATTTT. It yields the protein CASSDRRGAVNQPQHF. The full variable domain, in which reference TRBV19 and TRBJ1-5 provide the parts outside the CDR3, is DGGITQSPKYLFRKEGQNVTLSCEQNLNHDAMYWYRQDPGQGLRLIYYSQIVNDFQKGDIAEGYSVSREKKESFPLTVTSAQKNPTAFYLCASSDRRGAVNQPQHFGDGTRLSIL.

This clone appeared a few times. The rearrangement links TRBV9 to TRBJ1-5, with D uncertain. CDR1 SGDLS and CDR2 YYNGEE come from the germline V gene. The CDR3 has 11 residues. The germline V and J ends were trimmed by 5 bases and 5 bases, with 5 bases remaining between them. The CDR3 loop is CASSGYQPQHF. CDR3 bases: TGTGCCAGCAGTGGATATCAGCCCCAGCATTTT.

CDR3 protein: CASSPRSSAYYEQYF. As DNA, the CDR3 is TGTGCCAGCAGCCCCCGTTCTAGCGCGTACTACGAGCAGTACTTC. V is TRBV11-2 and J is TRBJ2-7, with D perhaps matching TRBD2 (6 bases). The CDR3 sequence is 15 residues long. Germline V gene sequence: CDR1 SGHAT, CDR2 FQNNGV. Trimming stripped 5 bases from V and 3 bases from J, with 17 bases between.

Comments on this clone: Its ends do not fully match the called genes, so a read error is possible. The rearrangement joins TRBV29-1 to TRBJ1-2; the D is unclear. Germline CDR1 SQVTM, CDR2 ANQGSEA. CDR3 length equals 12 residues. In DNA form, the CDR3 reads TGCAGCGCTCTTTGGCCCCCAATAGGCTACAGCTTC. Its protein is CSALWPPIGYSF.

This chain joins TRBV6-1 and TRBJ1-1; D remains unclear. The CDR3 sequence is 12 residues long. V lost 10 bases and J lost 1, with 10 bases in between. From germline, CDR1 is MNHNS and CDR2 SASEGT. CDR3 bases: TGTGCCACACAGATACCGAACACTGAAGCTTTCTTT. Its protein product is CATQIPNTEAFF.

V gene TRBV19 combines with J gene TRBJ1-5; TRBD1 aligns across 8 bases. Germline CDR1 and CDR2: LNHDA and SQIVND (reference sequence). The CDR3 contains 12 residues. Here the CDR3 reads CAWGQGNQPQHF. CDR3 DNA: TGTGCGTGGGGACAGGGCAATCAGCCCCAGCATTTT.

The chain combines TRBV28 with TRBJ1-1, with D possibly TRBD1 on 6 matching bases. Trimming took 8 bases from V and 1 from J, leaving 14 bases between them. Germline V gives CDR1 MDHEN, CDR2 SYDVKM. The CDR3 covers 14 residues. CDR3 bases: TGTGCCAGCGGGATGCGCAGGGGGAACACTGAAGCTTTCTTT. Its protein product is CASGMRRGNTEAFF.

This CDR3 is CASSKASQRFSYEQYF. The CDR3 bases are TGTGCCAGCAGCAAAGCCTCCCAACGATTCTCCTACGAGCAGTACTTC. This chain connects TRBV21-1 to TRBJ2-7. TRBV21-1 counts as a pseudogene. The CDR3 extends over 16 amino acids.

This clone showed up just once. The chain uses TRBV5-1 and TRBJ2-6; perhaps TRBD1 as D (5 bases). CDR1 and CDR2 (germline): SGHRS, YFSETQ. This CDR3 has 18 residues. Trimming removed 1 base at V and 0 bases at J, with 14 bases between. This chain's CDR3 is CASSLRGVFPSGANVLTF. In DNA, the CDR3 is TGCGCCAGCAGCTTGAGGGGCGTCTTTCCCTCTGGGGCCAACGTCCTGACTTTC.

The chain employs TRBV10-1 and TRBJ2-7, with a weak D call TRBD2 (5 bases). V was shortened by 6 bases and J by 6 bases, with 18 bases between the two germline ends. CDR3 length: 14 residues. The germline gives CDR1 WNHNN, CDR2 SYGVQD (reference sequence). The chain's CDR3 is CASRTDPPRGEQYF. CDR3 coding DNA: TGCGCCAGCAGAACGGACCCCCCCCGGGGCGAGCAGTACTTC.